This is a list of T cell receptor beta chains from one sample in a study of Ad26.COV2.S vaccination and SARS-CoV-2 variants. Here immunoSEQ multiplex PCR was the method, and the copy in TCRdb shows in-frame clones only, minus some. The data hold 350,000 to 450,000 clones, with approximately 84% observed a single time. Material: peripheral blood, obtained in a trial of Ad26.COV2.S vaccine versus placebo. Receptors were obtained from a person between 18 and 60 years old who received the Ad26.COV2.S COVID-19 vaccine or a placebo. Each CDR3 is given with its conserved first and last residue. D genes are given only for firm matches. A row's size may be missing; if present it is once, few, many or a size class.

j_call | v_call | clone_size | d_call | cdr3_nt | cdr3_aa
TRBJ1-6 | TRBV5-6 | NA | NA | TGTGCCAGCAGCTCATCGAAGATAAGATCAGCACCCCTCCACTTT | CASSSSKIRSAPLHF
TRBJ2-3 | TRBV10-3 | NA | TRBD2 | TGTGCCATCAGTGGCGGGGCGGGGGGAATCACAGATACGCAGTATTTT | CAISGGAGGITDTQYF
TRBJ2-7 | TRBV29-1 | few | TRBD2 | TGCAGCGTGGTAGCGACAGCGGGAGGCGAGCAGTACTTC | CSVVATAGGEQYF
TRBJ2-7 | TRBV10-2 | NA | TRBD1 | TGCGCCAGCAAGACAGGGGGCCCCTACGAGCAGTACTTC | CASKTGGPYEQYF
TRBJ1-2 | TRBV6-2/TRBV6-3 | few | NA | TGTGCCAGCAGCTGGACAGCCTATGGCTACACCTTC | CASSWTAYGYTF
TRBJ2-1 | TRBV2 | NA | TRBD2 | TGTGCCAGCAGTGTTGGGGGAATGGGACTAGCGGGTAGCTCCTACAATGAGCAGTTCTTC | CASSVGGMGLAGSSYNEQFF
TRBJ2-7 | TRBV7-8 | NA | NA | TGTGCCAGCAGCTTAGTTCTGGGAGTATCCTACGAGCAGTACTTC | CASSLVLGVSYEQYF
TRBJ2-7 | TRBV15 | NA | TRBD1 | TGTGCCACCAGTCCAGGGGAGGGACAGGGTGGAGTCTACGAGCAGTACTTC | CATSPGEGQGGVYEQYF
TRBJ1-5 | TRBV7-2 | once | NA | TGTGCCAGCAGCCACCTGACTCAGGTAGGCAATCAGCCCCAGCATTTT | CASSHLTQVGNQPQHF
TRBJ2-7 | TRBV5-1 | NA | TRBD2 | TGCGCCAGCAGCTTGACTCCAGCGGGGTACGAGCAGTACTTC | CASSLTPAGYEQYF
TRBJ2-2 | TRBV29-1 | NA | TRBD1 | TGCAGCGTAAGGACAGGGGACGGGGAGCTGTTTTTT | CSVRTGDGELFF
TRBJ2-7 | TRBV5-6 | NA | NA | TGTGCCAGCGGCCGGACAGCCTACGAGCAGTACTTC | CASGRTAYEQYF
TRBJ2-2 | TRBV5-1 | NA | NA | TGCGCCAGCGGCTTATCGAACACCGGGGAGCTGTTTTTT | CASGLSNTGELFF
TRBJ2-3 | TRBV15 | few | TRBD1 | TGTGCCACCAGCAGACTCGGGGCGACAGGGTCCGGTGATACGCAGTATTTT | CATSRLGATGSGDTQYF
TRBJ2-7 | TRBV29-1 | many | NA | TGCAGCGTTGAAGACGTAGGCAGCTACGAGCAGTACTTC | CSVEDVGSYEQYF
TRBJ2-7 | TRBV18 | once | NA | TGTGCCAGCTCATCGACAGAAACCCCCTACGAGCAGTACTTC | CASSSTETPYEQYF
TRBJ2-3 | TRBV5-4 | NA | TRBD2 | TGTGCCAGCAGGGCTCTAGCGGGTGCCGGGGATACGCAGTATTTT | CASRALAGAGDTQYF
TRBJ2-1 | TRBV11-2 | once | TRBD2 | TGTGCCAGCAGCTTAGGAAGTGCTAGCGGGTCTTACAATGAGCAGTTCTTC | CASSLGSASGSYNEQFF
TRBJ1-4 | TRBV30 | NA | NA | TGTGCCTGGAGGGATTGGCCCCGTAATGAAAAACTGTTTTTT | CAWRDWPRNEKLFF
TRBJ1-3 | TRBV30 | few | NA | TGTGCCCTCCAGCGGGGTCGTGGAAACACCATATATTTT | CALQRGRGNTIYF
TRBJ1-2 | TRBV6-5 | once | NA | TGTGCCAGCAGTTACTCGGAGGGAATCTATGGCTACACCTTC | CASSYSEGIYGYTF
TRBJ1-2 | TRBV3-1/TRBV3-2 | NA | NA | TGTGCCAGCAGCCAAGATGTCGAGGGGAACTATGGCTACACCTTC | CASSQDVEGNYGYTF
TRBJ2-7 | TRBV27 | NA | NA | TGTGCCAGCAGTTTATATAGGACTCATACCTACGAGCAGTACTTC | CASSLYRTHTYEQYF
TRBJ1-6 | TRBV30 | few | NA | TGTGCCTGGAGTCACAGGTCGCCCTATTCACCCCTCCACTTT | CAWSHRSPYSPLHF
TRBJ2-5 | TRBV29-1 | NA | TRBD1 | TGCGGCTGTAACCGGGACAGGGGTGGAGAGACCCAGTACTTC | CGCNRDRGGETQYF
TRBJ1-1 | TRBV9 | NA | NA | TGTGCCAGCAGCGTAGCTTCTTTTGGCACTGAAGCTTTCTTT | CASSVASFGTEAFF
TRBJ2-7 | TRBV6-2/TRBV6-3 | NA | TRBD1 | TGTGCCAGCAGTTACCCACAGGGGGCCCACGAGCAGTACTTC | CASSYPQGAHEQYF